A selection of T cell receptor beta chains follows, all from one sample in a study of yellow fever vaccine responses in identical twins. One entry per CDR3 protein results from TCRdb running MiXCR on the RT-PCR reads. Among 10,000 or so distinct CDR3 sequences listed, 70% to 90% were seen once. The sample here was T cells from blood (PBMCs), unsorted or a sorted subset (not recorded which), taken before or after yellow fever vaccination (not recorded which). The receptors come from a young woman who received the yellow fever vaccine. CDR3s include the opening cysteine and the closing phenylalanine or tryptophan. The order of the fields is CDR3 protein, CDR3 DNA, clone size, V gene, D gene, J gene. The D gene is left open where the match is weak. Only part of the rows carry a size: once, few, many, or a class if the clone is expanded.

CSAGTGRSVPLHF,TGCAGTGCTGGGACAGGGAGAAGCGTACCCCTCCACTTT,NA,TRBV20-1,TRBD1,TRBJ1-6
CASSPTGGQQETQYF,TGTGCCAGCAGCCCCACGGGGGGCCAACAAGAGACCCAGTACTTC,NA,TRBV4-2,NA,TRBJ2-5
CASRPGGADTQYF,TGTGCCAGCCGGCCGGGGGGCGCAGATACGCAGTATTTT,NA,TRBV2,NA,TRBJ2-3
CASSLAGQGIYEQYF,TGTGCCAGCAGCTTAGCGGGACAGGGTATCTACGAGCAGTACTTC,once,TRBV7-2,TRBD1,TRBJ2-7
CASSSQGSQETQYF,TGCGCCAGCAGCTCACAGGGGTCCCAAGAGACCCAGTACTTC,few,TRBV5-1,TRBD1,TRBJ2-5
CASNGQKADTQYF,TGTGCCAGCAATGGACAGAAGGCAGATACGCAGTATTTT,NA,TRBV2,NA,TRBJ2-3
CASTLGDRGPYEQYF,TGTGCCAGCACCTTAGGGGACAGGGGTCCCTACGAGCAGTACTTC,NA,TRBV6-1,TRBD1,TRBJ2-7
CASSESDTGELFF,TGCGCCAGCAGTGAGTCAGACACCGGGGAGCTGTTTTTT,NA,TRBV10-2,NA,TRBJ2-2
CASSPVSTSYNEQFF,TGTGCCAGCAGCCCTGTCTCAACCTCCTACAATGAGCAGTTCTTC,NA,TRBV7-9,NA,TRBJ2-1
CASRAPGLGDSPLHF,TGTGCCAGCAGGGCACCGGGACTGGGGGATTCACCCCTCCACTTT,NA,TRBV11-1,NA,TRBJ1-6
CASSGENEQFF,TGTGCCAGCTCAGGGGAGAATGAGCAGTTCTTC,once,TRBV18,NA,TRBJ2-1
CASRQSSGNTIYF,TGTGCCAGTAGGCAGAGCTCTGGAAACACCATATATTTT,few,TRBV19,NA,TRBJ1-3
CASSYLAGELFF,TGTGCCAGCAGTTACCTTGCCGGGGAGCTGTTTTTT,NA,TRBV6-2/TRBV6-3,NA,TRBJ2-2
CATSDPAGTDTQYF,TGTGCCACCAGTGATCCAGCGGGCACAGATACGCAGTATTTT,NA,TRBV24-1,NA,TRBJ2-3
CASRGLAANTGELFF,TGTGCCAGCCGGGGACTAGCGGCAAACACCGGGGAGCTGTTTTTT,NA,TRBV13,TRBD2,TRBJ2-2
CASTQAFSYNEQFF,TGTGCCAGCACCCAGGCATTCTCCTACAATGAGCAGTTCTTC,NA,TRBV2,NA,TRBJ2-1
CASSSEGTDTQYF,TGTGCCAGCAGCTCAGAAGGCACAGATACGCAGTATTTT,NA,TRBV11-3,NA,TRBJ2-3
CASSPGTGAFSNYGYTF,TGTGCCAGCAGCCCTGGGACAGGGGCGTTCTCTAACTATGGCTACACCTTC,NA,TRBV6-1,TRBD1,TRBJ1-2
CASSVTGNTEAFF,TGTGCCAGCAGTGTGACAGGAAACACTGAAGCTTTCTTT,NA,TRBV2,NA,TRBJ1-1
CASSYPRSMNTEAFF,TGTGCCAGCAGCTATCCTAGGAGCATGAACACTGAAGCTTTCTTT,NA,TRBV12-1,NA,TRBJ1-1
CGTGDTQYF,TGTGGTACGGGAGATACGCAGTATTTT,once,TRBV10-3,NA,TRBJ2-3
CASSHGLAIGNEQFF,TGTGCCAGCAGCCACGGACTAGCGATTGGCAATGAGCAGTTCTTC,NA,TRBV3-1,TRBD2,TRBJ2-1
CASSAGYNEQFF,TGTGCCAGCAGTGCAGGTTACAATGAGCAGTTCTTC,NA,TRBV2,NA,TRBJ2-1
CASEAAGRRGTEAFF,TGTGCCAGCGAGGCTGCGGGCCGGCGTGGCACTGAAGCTTTCTTT,NA,TRBV5-6,NA,TRBJ1-1
CASSFSGTGRTNEQFF,TGTGCCAGCAGCTTCTCCGGGACAGGGCGAACTAATGAGCAGTTCTTC,once,TRBV11-2,TRBD1,TRBJ2-1
CASSNPGGSSGANVLTF,TGCGCCAGCAGCAACCCTGGTGGTAGCTCTGGGGCCAACGTCCTGACTTTC,NA,TRBV5-1,NA,TRBJ2-6
CASSLPSGRSTDTQYF,TGTGCCAGCAGTCTCCCTAGCGGGAGGTCCACAGATACGCAGTATTTT,once,TRBV6-1,TRBD2,TRBJ2-3
CASSSGQSEAFF,TGTGCCAGCTCATCCGGACAGTCTGAAGCTTTCTTT,NA,TRBV18,NA,TRBJ1-1
CASSPVGAIGLNTEAFF,TGTGCCAGCAGCCCGGTAGGGGCCATCGGTTTGAACACTGAAGCTTTCTTT,NA,TRBV11-1,NA,TRBJ1-1
CASSTLGGQPQHF,TGCGCCAGCAGTACATTGGGAGGACAGCCCCAGCATTTT,NA,TRBV26,NA,TRBJ1-5
CAISGTNRPHYNEQFF,TGTGCCATCAGTGGGACTAACCGGCCCCACTACAATGAGCAGTTCTTC,NA,TRBV10-3,NA,TRBJ2-1
CASSPRQTSSYEQYF,TGTGCCAGCAGCCCACGACAGACGAGCTCCTACGAGCAGTACTTC,NA,TRBV11-1,NA,TRBJ2-7
CASSQDGTSGQETQYF,TGTGCCAGCAGCCAAGATGGGACTAGCGGTCAAGAGACCCAGTACTTC,NA,TRBV3-1,TRBD2,TRBJ2-5
CSGGDRTYEQYF,TGCAGCGGGGGGGACAGAACCTACGAGCAGTACTTC,once,TRBV29-1,NA,TRBJ2-7
CASSLEGVGWAKNIQYF,TGTGCCAGCAGCTTAGAGGGTGTAGGGTGGGCCAAAAACATTCAGTACTTC,NA,TRBV11-3,NA,TRBJ2-4
CASRYGHSNQPQHF,TGTGCCAGCAGGTACGGACACAGCAATCAGCCCCAGCATTTT,NA,TRBV13,NA,TRBJ1-5
CSARDRGAGELFF,TGCAGTGCTAGAGACAGGGGAGCCGGGGAGCTGTTTTTT,few,TRBV20-1,NA,TRBJ2-2